This entry lists 32 T cell receptor beta chains sequenced from one sample in a study of blood T cell repertoires in COVID-19. Data came from immunoSEQ multiplex PCR; TCRdb stores just in-frame clones and leaves some out. Of about 200,000 clones in the sample, roughly 89% were seen once. The sample consisted of PBMCs or T cells enriched from blood (not recorded which). The receptors here all came from a woman aged 40 to 55 with acute COVID-19.

The chain couples TRBV19 to TRBJ2-7, with D maybe TRBD2 (5 bases). From germline, CDR1 is LNHDA and CDR2 SQIVND (reference sequence). This CDR3 contains 17 residues. The V and J ends lost 3 bases and 4 bases respectively, with 22 bases between them. CDR3 in amino acids: CASSMWDRRRKEYEQYF. In DNA, the CDR3 is TGTGCCAGTAGTATGTGGGATAGGAGGAGGAAGGAGTACGAGCAGTACTTC.

The genes are TRBV5-1 and TRBJ2-6; no firm D call. V was shortened by 4 bases and J by 0 bases, with 5 bases between the two germline ends. Germline-derived CDR1 and CDR2 are SGHRS and YFSETQ. CDR3 length: 14 residues. The CDR3 sequence is CASSPGSGANVLTF. The CDR3 DNA sequence: TGCGCCAGCAGCCCCGGCTCTGGGGCCAACGTCCTGACTTTC.

This chain connects TRBV5-1 to TRBJ2-7; D perhaps matches TRBD1 (5 bases). Trimming shortened V by 4 bases and J by 5 bases, and 13 bases separated the two germline ends. Germline CDR1 SGHRS, CDR2 YFSETQ. CDR3 length: 13 residues. CDR3 in amino acids: CASSPAGQNEQYF. As DNA, the CDR3 is TGCGCCAGCAGCCCCGCAGGGCAAAACGAGCAGTACTTC. Filled out from reference TRBV5-1 and TRBJ2-7, the complete variable domain reads KAGVTQTPRYLIKTRGQQVTLSCSPISGHRSVSWYQQTPGQGLQFLFEYFSETQRNKGNFPGRFSGRQFSNSRSEMNVSTLELGDSALYLCASSPAGQNEQYFGPGTRLTVT.

The chain combines TRBV12-5 with TRBJ1-6, with a possible D match to TRBD1 (6 bases). The germline CDR1 and CDR2 sequences are LGHNT and FRNRAP. The CDR3 loop spans 19 amino acids. Between the trimmed V and J ends, which lost 2 bases and 6 bases, there was a span of 23 bases. CDR3 nucleotides: TGTGCTAGTGGTTTGACCAAAAGGGGGGGTTTGGGATTTAATTCACCCCTCCACTTT. Its protein is CASGLTKRGGLGFNSPLHF.

A remark on this clone: Other DNA sequences within the sample encode an identical CDR3. J is TRBJ1-1 and V is TRBV6-5; 9 bases fit TRBD1. The ends lost 6 bases at V and 1 base at J; junction bases unmatched: 3. In germline, CDR1 is MNHEY, CDR2 SVGAGI. The CDR3 totals 14 residues. Written as DNA, the CDR3 is TGTGCCAGCAGCCGGGGACAGGGGAACACTGAAGCTTTCTTT. Its protein product is CASSRGQGNTEAFF.

The chain is built from TRBV11-2 and TRBJ2-7; 9 bases line up with TRBD2. CDR1 is SGHAT and CDR2 is FQNNGV in the germline V gene. V lost 2 bases and J lost 6; bases outside the gene matches: 8. The CDR3 runs 15 residues. The DNA of the CDR3 is TGTGCCAGCAGCTTATGGCAGCGGGGGGCACCCGAGCAGTACTTC. Protein: CASSLWQRGAPEQYF.

The rearrangement links TRBV5-1 to TRBJ2-1; TRBD2 is a possible D gene (7 bases). The CDR3 length is 15 residues. Germline-derived CDR1 and CDR2 are SGHRS and YFSETQ. V gave up 4 bases and J gave up 9 bases, with 20 bases separating them. CDR3 sequence: CASSPRGEGEGEQFF. CDR3 sequence (DNA): TGCGCCAGCAGCCCCCGAGGCGAGGGGGAGGGTGAGCAGTTCTTC.

The CDR3 spells CASSGHRSSYNSPLHF. For the CDR3, the DNA is TGTGCCAGCAGCGGACACAGGAGCTCCTATAATTCACCCCTCCACTTT. The genes are TRBV9 and TRBJ1-6; maybe TRBD1 (5 bases). The CDR3 extends over 16 amino acids. Trimming took off 3 bases at V and 0 bases at J, with 10 bases between the two ends. Per the germline V gene, CDR1 is SGDLS and CDR2 is YYNGEE. Combining the CDR3 with reference TRBV9 and TRBJ1-6 gives the whole variable domain DSGVTQTPKHLITATGQRVTLRCSPRSGDLSVYWYQQSLDQGLQFLIQYYNGEERAKGNILERFSAQQFPDLHSELNLSSLELGDSALYFCASSGHRSSYNSPLHFGNGTRLTVT.

This CDR3 reads CASRGLQGETDTQYF. The DNA for the CDR3 is TGTGCCAGCAGGGGGCTACAGGGGGAGACAGATACGCAGTATTTT. The chain links TRBV28 to TRBJ2-3; 8 nucleotides align to TRBD1. Germline V gene lookup returns CDR1 MDHEN and CDR2 SYDVKM. J was trimmed by 3 bases and V by 6 bases; bases with no gene match: 8. The CDR3 is made up of 15 amino acids. The full variable domain, completed using reference TRBV28 and TRBJ2-3, is DVKVTQSSRYLVKRTGEKVFLECVQDMDHENMFWYRQDPGLGLRLIYFSYDVKMKEKGDIPEGYSVSREKKERFSLILESASTNQTSMYLCASRGLQGETDTQYFGPGTRLTVL.

The chain uses TRBV29-1 and TRBJ2-7; 7 bases are a match to TRBD1. V trimming: 6 bases; J trimming: 1 base; junction bases outside the gene matches: 6. This CDR3 region has 13 residues. Germline V CDR1 and CDR2: SQVTM, ANQGSEA. CDR3 in amino acids: CSVAPGQSYEQYF. The DNA of the CDR3 is TGCAGCGTGGCTCCGGGACAGTCCTACGAGCAGTACTTC.

The CDR3, as DNA: TGTGCCAGCAAGTGGCAGGGCTCCTACAATGAGCAGTTCTTC. This gives the protein CASKWQGSYNEQFF. This chain connects TRBV28 to TRBJ2-1, with TRBD1 as a possible D gene (5 bases). CDR1 is MDHEN, CDR2 SYDVKM, per germline. V lost 7 bases, J lost 0 bases, and 10 bases lay in between. The CDR3 contains 14 residues.

This clone was seen a handful of times. The chain links TRBV10-3 to TRBJ1-2; tentatively, D is TRBD1 (6 bases). CDR3 length: 12 amino acids. Germline lookup yields CDR1 ENHRY and CDR2 SYGVKD. Trimming took 4 bases from V and 5 from J, leaving 8 bases between them. The CDR3 sequence: CAISADRYGYTF. The CDR3 DNA follows: TGTGCCATCAGTGCGGACAGATATGGCTACACCTTC.

The V gene is TRBV24-1, the J gene TRBJ1-3; D not certain. The CDR3 length is 15 residues. Trimming stripped 6 bases from V and 4 bases from J, with 15 bases between. Germline-derived CDR1 and CDR2 are KGHDR and SFDVKD. The CDR3 reads CATSIPQAMGNTIYF. The CDR3 DNA follows: TGTGCCACCAGTATTCCCCAGGCCATGGGAAACACCATATATTTT.

The CDR3 loop is CASSRGQGASYGYTF. The CDR3 DNA reads TGTGCCAGTAGCCGCGGACAGGGGGCTTCCTATGGCTACACCTTC. The V gene is TRBV19, the J gene TRBJ1-2, with TRBD1 matching 11 bases. The CDR3 has 15 residues. Germline values: CDR1 LNHDA, CDR2 SQIVND (reference sequence). The V and J ends lost 6 bases and 4 bases, in that order; junction bases with no gene match: 7.

The chain's CDR3 is CASSPRQGANTGELFF. Here the CDR3 DNA reads TGCGCCAGCAGCCCTCGACAGGGGGCGAACACCGGGGAGCTGTTTTTT. The chain couples TRBV4-1 to TRBJ2-2, with 9 bases that match TRBD1. The V gene end was trimmed by 4 bases and the J gene end by 0 bases; junction bases not matched to a gene: 3. Germline CDR1 reads MGHRA; CDR2 reads YSYEKL. This CDR3 has 16 residues.

The CDR3 DNA follows: TGTGCCAGCAGCCCAGGGGTATTTCGCTACGAGCAGTACTTC. Its protein is CASSPGVFRYEQYF. This chain joins TRBV11-2 and TRBJ2-7, with D possibly TRBD1 on 6 matching bases. Germline V CDR1 and CDR2: SGHAT, FQNNGV. Trimming took 5 bases from V and 3 from J, leaving 14 bases between them. The length of the CDR3 is 14 residues. Full variable domain (rest looked up from reference TRBV11-2 and TRBJ2-7): EAGVAQSPRYKIIEKRQSVAFWCNPISGHATLYWYQQILGQGPKLLIQFQNNGVVDDSQLPKDRFSAERLKGVDSTLKIQPAKLEDSAVYLCASSPGVFRYEQYFGPGTRLTVT.

The chain joins TRBV30 to TRBJ1-3, with D perhaps matching TRBD1 (6 bases). Germline V CDR1 and CDR2: GTSNPN, SVGIG (reference sequence). V was shortened by 3 bases and J by 2 bases, with 11 bases between the two germline ends. The CDR3 consists of 14 residues. CDR3: CAWRSPGAGNTIYF. In DNA form, the CDR3 reads TGTGCCTGGAGAAGCCCAGGGGCTGGAAACACCATATATTTT.

V and J are TRBV2 and TRBJ2-1; 10 bases match TRBD1. The CDR3 totals 16 residues. Germline V gene data show CDR1 as SNHLY and CDR2 as FYNNEI. The junction had 6 bases not matched to a gene; V was cut back by 6 bases and J by 1 base. The CDR3: CASRPGQGRSYNEQFF. The CDR3, as DNA: TGTGCCAGCAGACCGGGACAGGGGAGGTCCTACAATGAGCAGTTCTTC.

V and J are TRBV9 and TRBJ2-3; TRBD2 agrees at 11 bases. J lost 0 bases, V lost 0 bases, and 3 bases had no gene match. This CDR3 region has 17 residues. Germline-derived CDR1 and CDR2 are SGDLS and YYNGEE. The CDR3 here is CASSVGTSGPSTDTQYF. The CDR3 nucleotides are TGTGCCAGCAGCGTAGGGACTAGCGGGCCTAGCACAGATACGCAGTATTTT.

The chain has TRBV28 and TRBJ1-4; 7 nucleotides line up with TRBD1. In germline, CDR1 is MDHEN, CDR2 SYDVKM. This CDR3 region has 15 residues. Trimming took 3 bases from V and 5 from J; bases not matched to a gene: 6. The CDR3 nucleotides read TGTGCCAGCAGTTTGGCGGGACAGCCCAATGAAAAACTGTTTTTT. Its translation is CASSLAGQPNEKLFF.

V gene TRBV29-1 combines with J gene TRBJ2-7, with 8 bases fitting TRBD1. The CDR3 runs 13 residues. V lost 2 bases and J lost 3; bases outside the gene matches: 3. The germline gives CDR1 SQVTM, CDR2 ANQGSEA. The CDR3: CSVESDRDYEQYF. The CDR3 DNA is TGCAGCGTTGAATCGGACAGGGACTACGAGCAGTACTTC.

The chain employs TRBV5-5 and TRBJ2-7; 11 positions agree with TRBD1. V lost 6 bases, J lost 3 bases, and 8 bases stayed unmatched. Germline V lookup: CDR1 SGHKS, CDR2 YYEKEE (reference sequence). CDR3 length: 15 residues. The CDR3 loop reads CASTPRTGGVYEQYF. The CDR3 bases are TGTGCCAGCACCCCCCGGACAGGGGGCGTCTACGAGCAGTACTTC.

This clone appeared a single time. This chain uses TRBV19 with TRBJ1-4, with D possibly being TRBD1 (5 bases). The CDR3 sequence is 16 residues long. The germline V and J ends were trimmed by 3 bases and 5 bases, with 16 bases remaining between them. The germline gives CDR1 LNHDA, CDR2 SQIVND (reference sequence). CDR3 sequence reads: CASSIRGGGRNEKLFF. CDR3 sequence (DNA): TGTGCCAGTAGTATTCGCGGGGGGGGAAGAAATGAAAAACTGTTTTTT.

V and J are TRBV5-4 and TRBJ1-1, with 9 bases lining up with TRBD1. CDR3 length: 13 residues. Germline trimming cut 6 bases from V and 5 bases from J; bases unmatched to any gene: 5. Germline V gene lookup returns CDR1 SGHNT and CDR2 YYREEE (reference sequence). DNA of the CDR3: TGTGCCAGCAAACGGACAGGGGAAACTGAAGCTTTCTTT. The encoded protein is CASKRTGETEAFF.

The V and J genes are TRBV15 and TRBJ1-5; no firm D call. Germline V gene lookup returns CDR1 LNHNV and CDR2 YYDKDF (reference sequence). This CDR3 has 13 residues. With 0 bases removed from V and 6 bases from J, the gap between germline ends came to 6 bases. This CDR3 reads CATSRDLRQPQHF. CDR3 nucleotides: TGTGCCACCAGCAGAGATCTTCGTCAGCCCCAGCATTTT.

The rearrangement joins TRBV24-1 to TRBJ1-3; possible D gene TRBD1, 5 bases. The CDR3 is 20 amino acids. Germline assignment: CDR1 KGHDR and CDR2 SFDVKD. Trimming cost V 6 bases and J 1 base, with 27 bases left between them. The CDR3 here is CATSSRIYATNGGSGNTIYF. The DNA for the CDR3 is TGTGCCACCAGTAGTCGCATCTATGCGACAAACGGGGGGTCTGGAAACACCATATATTTT.

This clone showed up just once. The V call is TRBV7-9, the J call TRBJ2-7; 11 nucleotides match TRBD1. The junction had 3 bases not matched to a gene; V was cut back by 8 bases and J by 0 bases. Germline V gene lookup returns CDR1 SEHNR and CDR2 FQNEAQ (reference sequence). The CDR3 length is 14 residues. The CDR3 here is CASGQGATSYEQYF. The CDR3, as DNA: TGTGCCAGCGGACAGGGGGCGACCTCCTACGAGCAGTACTTC. The whole variable domain, remainder taken from reference TRBV7-9 and TRBJ2-7, is DTGVSQNPRHKITKRGQNVTFRCDPISEHNRLYWYRQTLGQGPEFLTYFQNEAQLEKSRLLSDRFSAERPKGSFSTLEIQRTEQGDSAMYLCASGQGATSYEQYFGPGTRLTVT.

The chain carries TRBV5-1 and TRBJ2-7, with TRBD1 matching 10 bases. The J segment lost 5 bases and the V segment lost 4 bases, leaving 6 bases of the junction unmatched. The germline V gene encodes CDR1 SGHRS and CDR2 YFSETQ. The CDR3 contains 14 residues. CDR3 residues: CASSPGQGRDEQYF. The CDR3, as DNA: TGCGCCAGCAGCCCGGGACAGGGGAGGGACGAGCAGTACTTC.

The rearrangement uses TRBV28 and TRBJ1-5; possible D gene TRBD1, 5 bases. The V gene's germline CDR1 is MDHEN and CDR2 SYDVKM. The V gene lost 5 bases and the J gene lost 2 bases, with 10 bases spanning the gap. CDR3 length equals 14 residues. The CDR3 region is CASSTLQGNQPQHF. The CDR3 bases are TGTGCCAGCAGTACCCTACAGGGCAATCAGCCCCAGCATTTT.

A few counts support this clone. This chain uses TRBV30 with TRBJ2-2; no clear D gene. The CDR3 length is 15 residues. Per the germline V gene, CDR1 is GTSNPN and CDR2 is SVGIG (reference sequence). V lost 4 bases and J 6 bases, leaving 18 bases between the germline ends. CDR3 residues: CAWKNQNVGPGELFF. In DNA, the CDR3 is TGTGCCTGGAAAAACCAGAATGTTGGTCCCGGGGAGCTGTTTTTT.

This clone is a singleton in its sample. The chain couples TRBV30 to TRBJ2-5, with a possible D match to TRBD1 (6 bases). The V gene lost 4 bases and the J gene lost 9 bases, with 18 bases spanning the gap. CDR3 length: 13 residues. In germline, CDR1 is GTSNPN, CDR2 SVGIG (reference sequence). The DNA of the CDR3 is TGTGCCTGGATGGGACGGCGAGAGGGGGCCCAGTACTTC. Its translation is CAWMGRREGAQYF.

The rearrangement joins TRBV4-1 to TRBJ1-4; no firm D call. Deletions cut 8 bases from V and 5 bases from J, with 15 bases between. This CDR3 comprises 14 residues. Germline CDR1 reads MGHRA; CDR2 reads YSYEKL. CDR3 amino acids: CASEGFGRNEKLFF. The CDR3, as DNA: TGCGCCAGCGAGGGATTTGGACGGAATGAAAAACTGTTTTTT.